Listed below are T cell receptor beta chains from one sample, sequenced in a study of cytomegalovirus exposure and HLA in healthy donors. The protocol was immunoSEQ multiplex PCR, while the TCRdb copy is restricted to in-frame clones and leaves out a portion. The table has about 170,000 clones, 73% seen once. Sequencing input: PBMCs. The source is a woman aged 18-29 years in good health and CMV-seropositive. Both conserved end residues are part of each CDR3. A D gene is named only where the DNA matches it firmly. Clone size is not always given. Where it is, it says once, few, many or a class for expanded clones.

>.|.|TRBJ1-1|TRBV9
TGTGCCAGCAGCGCCATGAACACTGAAGCTTTCTTT
CASSAMNTEAFF
>.|.|TRBJ1-2|TRBV4-3
TGCGCCAGCAGCCAAGGCTACGGGATCGCGGAGGGCTACACCTTC
CASSQGYGIAEGYTF
>.|.|TRBJ1-2|TRBV7-2
TGTGCCAGCAGCTTATCCCAGGCTAACTATGGCTACACCTTC
CASSLSQANYGYTF
>.|.|TRBJ2-3|TRBV11-2
TGTGCCAGCAGCCGACTAGTGGTCACAGATACGCAGTATTTT
CASSRLVVTDTQYF
>.|.|TRBJ2-1|TRBV7-3
TGTGCCAGCAGTTCCTCTCCAGCGCCCGGCAATGAGCAGTTCTTC
CASSSSPAPGNEQFF
>TRBD2|.|TRBJ2-3|TRBV29-1
TGCAGCGTTGAAGACAAGCGGGGGGGCCCCGATACGCAGTATTTT
CSVEDKRGGPDTQYF
>TRBD2|.|TRBJ2-5|TRBV5-1
TGCGCCAGCAAACTAGCGGGACAAGAGACCCAGTACTTC
CASKLAGQETQYF
>TRBD2|few|TRBJ2-5|TRBV5-4
TGTGCCAGCAGCCGTTTGACTAGCGGGCCCCAAACCCAGTACTTC
CASSRLTSGPQTQYF
>.|.|TRBJ1-1|TRBV4-1
TGCGCCAGCAGCCACCCGGTGGGGGGTTGGACTGAAGCTTTCTTT
CASSHPVGGWTEAFF
>TRBD1|.|TRBJ2-5|TRBV7-2
TGTGCCAGCAGCTCATGGGACAGAGACCAAGAGACCCAGTACTTC
CASSSWDRDQETQYF
>.|.|TRBJ2-1|TRBV7-2
TGTGCCAGCAGCTTCGACAAAAATGAGCAGTTCTTC
CASSFDKNEQFF
>TRBD1|.|TRBJ1-2|TRBV5-5
TGTGCCAGCAGCTTTGTACAGGGGAATAACTATGGCTACACCTTC
CASSFVQGNNYGYTF
>.|.|TRBJ1-2|TRBV11-2
TGTGCCAGCAGCTTCGGGGGGCTTGGCTACACCTTC
CASSFGGLGYTF
>TRBD1|.|TRBJ1-2|TRBV29-1
TGCAGCGCAAACGCCTACCGGGACAGGAAAATCGACACCTTC
CSANAYRDRKIDTF
>TRBD1|.|TRBJ1-3|TRBV14
TGTGCCAGCAGTCGACAGGGTTCTGGAAACACCATATATTTT
CASSRQGSGNTIYF
>TRBD1|few|TRBJ2-3|TRBV5-4
TGTGCCAGCAGTACGGGACAGGGCACAGATACGCAGTATTTT
CASSTGQGTDTQYF
>.|.|TRBJ2-3|TRBV6-1
TGTGCCAGCAGTTGGACTACATCCGATACGCAGTATTTT
CASSWTTSDTQYF
>.|.|TRBJ2-1|TRBV29-1
TGCAGCGTCCGGACTTTTACCTACAATGAGCAGTTCTTC
CSVRTFTYNEQFF
>TRBD1|many|TRBJ1-2|TRBV5-1
TGCGCCAGCAGTTATCAGACAGGGGACTATGGCTACACCTTC
CASSYQTGDYGYTF
>TRBD2|.|TRBJ2-4|TRBV9
TGTGCCAGCAGCGTAGATCCTAGCGGGGGAGGGGGAGTGGCCAAAAACATTCAGTACTTC
CASSVDPSGGGGVAKNIQYF
>.|.|TRBJ2-7|TRBV5-8
TGTGCCAGCAGCTCTCTGGATCTGGGCCCAAGTCCCTACGAGCAGTACTTC
CASSSLDLGPSPYEQYF
>TRBD1|.|TRBJ1-6|TRBV2
TGTGCCAGCAGTATTACAGGGGCCAATAATAATTCACCCCTCCACTTT
CASSITGANNNSPLHF
>TRBD2|.|TRBJ2-3|TRBV9
TGTGCCAGCAGCGCTAGCGGGGGGCGCACAGATACGCAGTATTTT
CASSASGGRTDTQYF
>.|.|TRBJ1-2|TRBV6-1
TGTGCCAGCAGTGAATTAAGTAGACAACTTAACTATGGCTACACCTTC
CASSELSRQLNYGYTF
>.|.|TRBJ2-3|TRBV6-5
TGTGCCAGCACCCAGGTACAGGGTAGTCCGCAGTATTTT
CASTQVQGSPQYF
>TRBD2|.|TRBJ2-5|TRBV9
TGTGCCAGCAGCGATACTAGCGGGGCCTCCCAGAGTACCCAGTACTTC
CASSDTSGASQSTQYF
>.|.|TRBJ2-7|TRBV15
TGTGCCACCAGCAGACCCCTCAGCGGAGCGCCGGCCTACGAGCAGTACTTC
CATSRPLSGAPAYEQYF
>.|.|TRBJ2-7|TRBV19
TGTGCCAGTAGTATCTCGGGGGAGGTCCACGAGCAGTACTTC
CASSISGEVHEQYF
>TRBD1|.|TRBJ1-6|TRBV9
TGTGCCAGCAGCGAACAGGGGGCTAATTCACCCCTCCACTTT
CASSEQGANSPLHF
>TRBD1|once|TRBJ1-5|TRBV2
TGTGCCAGCAGACAGGGGAGCCAGCCCCAGCATTTT
CASRQGSQPQHF
>TRBD1|.|TRBJ1-5|TRBV12-5
TGTGCTAGTGGCAAACAGGGGGCGCGAGAGCCCAATCAGCCCCAGCATTTT
CASGKQGAREPNQPQHF
>.|.|TRBJ2-3|TRBV9
TGTGCCAGCAGCTCTTTTGAGGGGGGGAGCACAGATACGCAGTATTTT
CASSSFEGGSTDTQYF
>TRBD1|few|TRBJ2-6|TRBV11-3
TGTGCCAGCAGCTTGGGACAGGGCTCGGCCGGGGCCAACGTCCTGACTTTC
CASSLGQGSAGANVLTF
>.|few|TRBJ2-5|TRBV29-1
TGCAGCGTTGAAGCCCATCTCCGGCCGGGGGAGACCCAGTACTTC
CSVEAHLRPGETQYF
>.|.|TRBJ1-1|TRBV15
TGTGCCACCAGCTCGGGGCGGGGACGGCCGAACACTGAAGCTTTCTTT
CATSSGRGRPNTEAFF
>TRBD2|.|TRBJ2-1|TRBV2
TGTGCCAGCCTTGCCAGTGGCGGGGGGTTATACAATGAGCAGTTCTTC
CASLASGGGLYNEQFF
>.|.|TRBJ2-7|TRBV14
TGTGCCAGCAGCCAAGATTGGGCCAGCAGCTCCTACGAGCAGTACTTC
CASSQDWASSSYEQYF
>.|.|TRBJ2-3|TRBV4-3
TGCGCCAGCAGCCAAGATAAGCCGGGGGCAGATACGCAGTATTTT
CASSQDKPGADTQYF
>.|.|TRBJ2-1|TRBV25-1
TGTGCCAGCAGTGAATTTTTAGAGGGTAGAACCTACAATGAGCAGTTCTTC
CASSEFLEGRTYNEQFF
>TRBD1|.|TRBJ2-7|TRBV7-2
TGTGCCAGCAGCTTGGACAGGGTAGACGAGCAGTACTTC
CASSLDRVDEQYF